This T cell receptor (beta chain) was captured in a study of molecular identifiers for immune sequencing clone quantification. Using 10%, 30% or 50% RNA, naive CD8 libraries were derived from around 20,000 to 1,000,000 sorted cells. Sorted naive CD8 T cells were those defined as CD8+CD4-CCR7+CD45RA+. This clonotype was seen repeatedly, ten times or more. Its antigen is unknown. Using its own MiXCR run on the PCR reads, TCRdb lists one record per CDR3 protein. The profile covers 490,000 or so distinct CDR3 sequences, with about 25% appearing a single time and under 0.8% taken by the ten largest. Overall study results and limits: Clones above 20 RNA copies contained over 98% of effector molecules and under 1% of naive molecules. In cases of identical TCR molecules sharing a barcode, highly expanded clone sizes could be underestimated.

The CDR3 is 13 residues long. The germline V gene encodes CDR1 SEHNR and CDR2 FQNEAQ (reference sequence). V lost 5 bases to trimming and J lost 14 bases; unmatched junction nucleotides: 12. The sequence came from a human donor in good health. Some libraries in this study had Jurkat cell RNA spiked in. The sequenced sample consisted of naive CD8+ T cells from blood, with Jurkat cell RNA spiked in. Subset denoted: FACS-sorted CD8+CD4-CCR7+CD45RA+ naive T cells. The chain is built from TRBV7-9 and TRBJ2-3; TRBD2 aligns across 8 bases. The CDR3 sequence is CASSVGLAPHPYF. CDR3 in DNA: TGTGCCAGCAGCGTAGGACTAGCCCCTCACCCGTATTTT.